The T cell receptor beta chain under discussion was sequenced for a study of blood T cell repertoires in COVID-19. Study-level information: The United States, Italy and Spain supplied acute and convalescent COVID-19 samples. PBMCs, B-cell-depleted T cells, or T cells provided the cDNA or gDNA that made up the material.

In the original processing: Estimation of nucleated cell counts relied on the amplification of reference gene primers. Clones were read by immunoSEQ multiplex PCR, and TCRdb kept only the in-frame ones, dropping some. That table supplies the V and J calls and clone size; D and trimming were determined from the DNA. The sample contains about 88,000 clones, around 87% of which appear only once. Germline CDR1 and CDR2: SGHRS and YFSETQ. The CDR3 runs 14 residues. The ends lost 2 bases at V and 5 bases at J; junction bases unmatched: 2. The chain couples TRBV5-1 to TRBJ1-1; TRBD1 matches 11 bases. Material: peripheral blood. This sequence originates from a male donor with acute or convalescent COVID-19. The CDR3 sequence is CASSFGDRGTEAFF. CDR3 in DNA: TGCGCCAGCAGCTTTGGGGACAGGGGGACTGAAGCTTTCTTT.